This TCR beta chain emerged from a study of blood T cell repertoires in COVID-19. The CDR3 has 14 amino acids. V lost 0 bases to trimming and J lost 5 bases, with 8 bases between them. Germline V gene data show CDR1 as WNHNN and CDR2 as SYGVQD (reference sequence). Authors' processing steps: The assay estimated nucleated cells by amplifying reference gene primers. The assay was immunoSEQ multiplex PCR, and TCRdb's table has in-frame clones only and misses some. For V, J and clone size, that table is used; D and trimming come from the DNA. Among roughly 70,000 clones, around 67% were seen once, and the ten largest hold around 21%.

The genes are TRBV10-1 and TRBJ2-1, with D uncertain. This TCR was sampled from a man in his sixties with acute or convalescent COVID-19. The sample consisted of peripheral blood. CDR3 coding DNA: TGCGCCAGCAGTGAGTCGATCGGTAACAATGAGCAGTTCTTC. It codes for CASSESIGNNEQFF.